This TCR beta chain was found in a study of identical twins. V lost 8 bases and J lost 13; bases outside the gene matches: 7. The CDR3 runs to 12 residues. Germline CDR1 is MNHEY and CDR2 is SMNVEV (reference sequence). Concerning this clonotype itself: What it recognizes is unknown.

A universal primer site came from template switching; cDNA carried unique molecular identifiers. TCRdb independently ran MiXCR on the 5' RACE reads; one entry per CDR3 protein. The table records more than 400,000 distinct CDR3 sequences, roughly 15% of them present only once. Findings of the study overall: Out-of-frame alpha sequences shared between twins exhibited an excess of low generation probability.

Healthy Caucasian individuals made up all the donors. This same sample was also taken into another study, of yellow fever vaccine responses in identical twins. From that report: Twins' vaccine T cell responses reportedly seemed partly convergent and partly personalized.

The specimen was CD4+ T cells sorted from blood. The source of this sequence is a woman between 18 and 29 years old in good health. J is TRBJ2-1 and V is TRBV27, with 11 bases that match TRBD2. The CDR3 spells CASSGTSGIQFF. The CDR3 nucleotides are TGTGCCAGCTCCGGGACTAGCGGCATCCAGTTCTTC.